This record concerns one T cell receptor (beta chain) sequence. As yet, its antigen is unknown. Being one base from a much bigger clone, this may be a read error. The data derive from a study of neurological immune-mediated disorders. TCRdb reprocessed the 5' RACE reads with MiXCR, giving one entry per CDR3 protein. The sample holds 50,000 or so distinct CDR3 sequences, about 3.7% seen once. The CDR3 is 11 residues long. V lost 6 bases and J 8 bases, leaving 10 bases between the germline ends. Germline V lookup: CDR1 MNHNY, CDR2 SVGAGI (reference sequence). The study's findings and limits: When grouped phylogenetically, the repertoires of 18 of the 34 multiple sclerosis patients fell together in one related-CDR3 cluster, which is a possible signature.

The chain has TRBV6-6 and TRBJ1-2; no definite D call. The specimen was PBMCs. The receptor was derived from a middle-aged man with multiple sclerosis. CDR3 sequence: CASRVHGGYTF. The CDR3 nucleotides are TGTGCCAGCAGAGTTCACGGGGGCTACACCTTC.